This TCR beta chain was sequenced for a study of cytomegalovirus exposure and HLA in healthy donors. The wider study: For the roughly 400 genotyped donors, around 76% fell within the Caucasian-associated ancestry cluster.

Germline assignment: CDR1 KGHSH and CDR2 LQKENI. V was shortened by 3 bases and J by 3 bases, with 12 bases between the two germline ends. This CDR3 contains 14 residues. Primers: 60 Vbeta forward and 13 Jbeta reverse. Original processing methods: Later reanalysis found approximately 76 million unique TCR beta chains, 9 million to 12 million of them shared. Clones were read by immunoSEQ multiplex PCR, and TCRdb kept only the in-frame ones, dropping some. V and J calls and clone size are as listed in that table; D and trimming were resolved from the DNA. The table lists some 200,000 clones, more than 60% of them singletons. With respect to this clone: No antigen is known for it.

Overall study findings and caveats: Solely CMV serostatus was available to characterize immune exposure.

Sequenced material: PBMCs. The genes are TRBV18 and TRBJ2-7; a weak D match, TRBD2 (6 bases). The receptor comes from a man in his fifties or sixties in good health and CMV-seronegative. CDR3 bases: TGTGCCAGCTCACCCCCGGGACTCGGCTACGAGCAGTACTTC. It is translated as CASSPPGLGYEQYF.